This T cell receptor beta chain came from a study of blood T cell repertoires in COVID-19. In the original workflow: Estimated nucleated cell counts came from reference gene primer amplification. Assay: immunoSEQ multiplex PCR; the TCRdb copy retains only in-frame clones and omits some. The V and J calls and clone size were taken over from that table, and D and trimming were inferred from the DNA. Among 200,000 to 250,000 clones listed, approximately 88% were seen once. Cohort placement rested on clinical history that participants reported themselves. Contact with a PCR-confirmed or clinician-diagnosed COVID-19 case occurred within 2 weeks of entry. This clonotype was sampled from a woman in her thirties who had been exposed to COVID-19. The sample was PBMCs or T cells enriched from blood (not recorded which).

The CDR3 loop is CAWSVGTLNEKLFF. The DNA for the CDR3 is TGTGCCTGGAGTGTCGGGACACTTAATGAAAAACTGTTTTTT. V and J are TRBV30 and TRBJ1-4; tentative D call: TRBD1 (6 bases). The germline V gene encodes CDR1 GTSNPN and CDR2 SVGIG (reference sequence). The CDR3 totals 14 residues. The ends were cut back, 0 bases at V and 4 bases at J, with 9 bases in the middle.